The next 32 T cell receptor beta chains were all read from a single sample in a study of cytomegalovirus exposure and HLA in healthy donors. The PCR ran on 60 Vbeta and 13 Jbeta primers. Method: immunoSEQ multiplex PCR; TCRdb's copy keeps in-frame clones and lacks some. Of about 210,000 clones listed, about 85% are singletons. The sequenced sample consisted of PBMCs. These receptors originate from a woman between 50 and 59 years old in good health and CMV-seropositive.

The chain couples TRBV7-3 to TRBJ2-5; a weak D match, TRBD2 (6 bases). This CDR3 contains 15 residues. The V and J ends lost 2 bases and 1 base respectively, with 11 bases between them. The germline gives CDR1 SGHTA, CDR2 FQGTGA. CDR3 amino acids: CASSLFRGLQETQYF. In DNA form, the CDR3 reads TGTGCCAGCAGCTTATTCCGGGGACTCCAAGAGACCCAGTACTTC.

The chain carries TRBV19 and TRBJ2-3, with TRBD1 matching over 7 bases. J gave up 1 base and V 5 bases, and 3 bases lay outside the gene matches. The CDR3 loop spans 14 amino acids. Per the germline V gene, CDR1 is LNHDA and CDR2 is SQIVND (reference sequence). CDR3 in amino acids: CASSDQGGTDTQYF. CDR3 nucleotides: TGTGCCAGTAGTGACCAGGGGGGCACAGATACGCAGTATTTT.

V gene TRBV6-1 combines with J gene TRBJ2-7; possibly TRBD1 for D (5 bases). Germline values: CDR1 MNHNS, CDR2 SASEGT. The CDR3 totals 14 residues. Trimming stripped 1 base from V and 3 bases from J, with 10 bases between. The CDR3 region has the DNA TGTGCCAGCAGTGAAGTTCCAGGGCTCTACGAGCAGTACTTC. Its translation: CASSEVPGLYEQYF.

The sample holds a few counts of this clone. V usage is TRBV7-9 and J usage is TRBJ2-5; TRBD2 might be the D (6 bases). Germline CDR1 reads SEHNR; CDR2 reads FQNEAQ (reference sequence). With 3 bases removed from V and 4 bases from J, the gap between germline ends came to 9 bases. The CDR3 consists of 13 residues. The CDR3 protein is CASSFAGGETQYF. As DNA, the CDR3 is TGTGCCAGCAGCTTTGCCGGGGGAGAGACCCAGTACTTC. The variable domain in full, with the rest retrieved from reference TRBV7-9 and TRBJ2-5, is DTGVSQNPRHKITKRGQNVTFRCDPISEHNRLYWYRQTLGQGPEFLTYFQNEAQLEKSRLLSDRFSAERPKGSFSTLEIQRTEQGDSAMYLCASSFAGGETQYFGPGTRLLVL.

The chain carries TRBV28 and TRBJ1-5, with 9 bases lining up with TRBD1. Trimming took 6 bases from V and 8 from J; bases not matched to a gene: 11. The CDR3 totals 15 residues. Germline V gives CDR1 MDHEN, CDR2 SYDVKM. The CDR3 nucleotides are TGTGCCAGCAGCCCCGAGGGACAGGGCCTAAAGCCCCAGCATTTT. This sequence encodes CASSPEGQGLKPQHF. The whole variable domain, remainder taken from reference TRBV28 and TRBJ1-5, is DVKVTQSSRYLVKRTGEKVFLECVQDMDHENMFWYRQDPGLGLRLIYFSYDVKMKEKGDIPEGYSVSREKKERFSLILESASTNQTSMYLCASSPEGQGLKPQHFGDGTRLSIL.

The chain joins TRBV2 to TRBJ1-4; D may be TRBD1 (5 bases). This CDR3 is built from 14 residues. Between the trimmed V and J ends, which lost 7 bases and 4 bases, there was a span of 13 bases. The germline V gene has CDR1 SNHLY and CDR2 FYNNEI. This CDR3 is CASNSRRGNEKLFF. CDR3 sequence (DNA): TGTGCCAGCAATTCCCGGAGGGGTAATGAAAAACTGTTTTTT.

The V call is TRBV5-1, the J call TRBJ2-3, with TRBD2 identical over 14 bases. Germline V lookup: CDR1 SGHRS, CDR2 YFSETQ. The V gene end was trimmed by 0 bases and the J gene end by 3 bases; junction bases not matched to a gene: 9. The CDR3 totals 19 residues. CDR3 sequence (DNA): TGCGCCAGCAGCTTGGCGGGAGGACGACTAGCGGGGGGGACAGATACGCAGTATTTT. This translates into CASSLAGGRLAGGTDTQYF.

The chain employs TRBV6-1 and TRBJ2-2, with 7 nucleotides matching TRBD1. With 7 bases clipped from V and 1 base from J, the junction kept 3 bases outside the gene matches. CDR3 size: 14 residues. Germline lookup yields CDR1 MNHNS and CDR2 SASEGT. CDR3 coding DNA: TGTGCCAGCATTTGGACAGGGAACACCGGGGAGCTGTTTTTT. Amino acid sequence: CASIWTGNTGELFF.

The chain is built from TRBV5-1 and TRBJ2-5; 11 bases line up with TRBD2. This CDR3 spans 15 amino acids. Germline values: CDR1 SGHRS, CDR2 YFSETQ. Trimming cost V 4 bases and J 10 bases; bases outside gene matches: 12. The CDR3 nucleotides are TGCGCCAGCAGCGTCGAGGGGGGACTAGCGGCGGACCAGTACTTC. Translated, it gives CASSVEGGLAADQYF.

The J gene is TRBJ2-5, the V gene TRBV7-8; 10 nucleotides agree with TRBD2. J was trimmed by 5 bases and V by 9 bases; bases with no gene match: 6. This CDR3 is 13 amino acids long. CDR1 and CDR2 (germline): SGHVS, FQNEAQ. The CDR3 reads CASLAGVEETQYF. CDR3 nucleotides: TGTGCCAGTCTAGCGGGGGTAGAGGAGACCCAGTACTTC.

The V gene is TRBV6-6, the J gene TRBJ2-1, with D maybe TRBD2 (6 bases). Trimming removed 4 bases at V and 4 bases at J, with 17 bases between. The CDR3 length is 16 residues. CDR1 MNHNY and CDR2 SVGAGI come from the germline V gene (reference sequence). CDR3 sequence (DNA): TGTGCCAGCAGTTCTCGGACATCAGGGACTTACAATGAGCAGTTCTTC. This translates into CASSSRTSGTYNEQFF.

V is TRBV7-2 and J is TRBJ1-2; tentative D call: TRBD1 (6 bases). Germline V gene sequence: CDR1 SGHTA, CDR2 FQGNSA. With 4 bases removed from V and 2 bases from J, the gap between germline ends came to 14 bases. The length of the CDR3 is 15 residues. This CDR3 is CASSSGGGPNYGYTF. In DNA, the CDR3 is TGTGCCAGCAGCTCCGGTGGGGGCCCAAACTATGGCTACACCTTC.

V gene TRBV7-2 combines with J gene TRBJ1-1, with D possibly matching TRBD1 (5 bases). The CDR3 covers 12 residues. The germline V and J ends were trimmed by 5 bases and 12 bases, with 16 bases remaining between them. Germline-derived CDR1 and CDR2 are SGHTA and FQGNSA. CDR3 loop: CASSPETALTFF. The CDR3 DNA is TGTGCCAGCAGCCCCGAGACAGCTTTGACTTTCTTT.

The V and J genes are TRBV15 and TRBJ2-1; 7 nucleotides line up with TRBD1. CDR1 is LNHNV and CDR2 is YYDKDF in the germline V gene (reference sequence). Germline trimming cut 3 bases from V and 0 bases from J; bases unmatched to any gene: 5. CDR3 length equals 16 residues. The CDR3 nucleotides read TGTGCCACCAGCAGGGACGACAGGGACTCCTACAATGAGCAGTTCTTC. Amino acid sequence: CATSRDDRDSYNEQFF.

A few counts support this clone. The chain combines TRBV9 with TRBJ2-1; D gene ambiguous. Germline assignment: CDR1 SGDLS and CDR2 YYNGEE. Trimming removed 0 bases from V and 3 bases from J, with 10 bases in between. The CDR3 covers 15 residues. CDR3 DNA sequence: TGTGCCAGCAGCGTAGCAGGAAGTAACTACAATGAGCAGTTCTTC. Its translation is CASSVAGSNYNEQFF.

The chain employs TRBV28 and TRBJ2-2, with 8 bases that match TRBD2. The CDR3 is made up of 15 amino acids. V gave up 3 bases and J gave up 0 bases; unmatched junction bases: 0. CDR1 MDHEN and CDR2 SYDVKM come from the germline V gene. The CDR3 is CASSLGLANTGELFF. In DNA form, the CDR3 reads TGTGCCAGCAGTTTGGGACTAGCGAACACCGGGGAGCTGTTTTTT. Looking up the rest from reference TRBV28 and TRBJ2-2 gives the full variable domain: DVKVTQSSRYLVKRTGEKVFLECVQDMDHENMFWYRQDPGLGLRLIYFSYDVKMKEKGDIPEGYSVSREKKERFSLILESASTNQTSMYLCASSLGLANTGELFFGEGSRLTVL.

The rearrangement uses TRBV5-4 and TRBJ1-2; 8 bases are shared with TRBD1. V lost 6 bases to trimming and J lost 4 bases; unmatched junction nucleotides: 11. CDR3 length: 15 residues. Per germline, CDR1 SGHNT and CDR2 YYREEE (reference sequence). The CDR3 here is CASTPQSGGFYGYTF. In DNA, the CDR3 is TGTGCCAGCACCCCGCAGTCAGGGGGCTTCTATGGCTACACCTTC.

The V call is TRBV9, the J call TRBJ2-7; 10 bases line up with TRBD2. The germline V gene encodes CDR1 SGDLS and CDR2 YYNGEE. This CDR3 contains 13 residues. Trimming cost V 4 bases and J 7 bases; bases outside gene matches: 5. CDR3 nucleotide sequence: TGTGCCAGCAGCCCCGGGACTAGCGAGGAGCAGTACTTC. It encodes CASSPGTSEEQYF.

CDR3 bases: TGTGCCAGCAGCTTAGATTTCCAGCGGGGGGGAACCGGGGAGCTGTTTTTT. As protein: CASSLDFQRGGTGELFF. The chain has TRBV11-3 and TRBJ2-2, with 10 bases aligning to TRBD2. This CDR3 contains 17 residues. Germline loops: CDR1 SGHNT, CDR2 YENEEA. J gave up 5 bases and V 0 bases, and 6 bases lay outside the gene matches.

The rearrangement uses TRBV4-2 and TRBJ1-5; unclear D gene. Trimming took off 2 bases at V and 0 bases at J, with 11 bases between the two ends. The germline gives CDR1 LGHNA, CDR2 YNFKEQ. The CDR3 contains 16 residues. Written as DNA, the CDR3 is TGTGCCAGCAGCCAACTCCAGACACATAGCAATCAGCCCCAGCATTTT. Translating gives CASSQLQTHSNQPQHF.

The CDR3 is CASSRDILSGNTIYF. Written as DNA, the CDR3 is TGTGCCAGCAGCCGGGACATCCTCTCTGGAAACACCATATATTTT. The chain couples TRBV6-6 to TRBJ1-3; D is possibly TRBD1 (6 bases). The germline gives CDR1 MNHNY, CDR2 SVGAGI (reference sequence). Trimming took off 6 bases at V and 0 bases at J, with 12 bases between the two ends. The CDR3 has 15 amino acids.

The chain recombines TRBV9 with TRBJ2-5; 10 nucleotides align to TRBD1. After removal of 1 base from V and 5 bases from J, the junction contained 11 bases not matched to a gene. Per germline, CDR1 SGDLS and CDR2 YYNGEE. This CDR3 is 17 amino acids long. The CDR3 nucleotides read TGTGCCAGCAGCGTAACCAGGGACAGGGGTGACGGGGAGACCCAGTACTTC. Encoded protein: CASSVTRDRGDGETQYF.

The chain combines TRBV28 with TRBJ1-2, with no clear D. CDR1 and CDR2 (germline): MDHEN, SYDVKM. Trimming removed 6 bases from V and 4 bases from J, with 18 bases in between. There are 15 residues in the CDR3. The CDR3, as DNA: TGTGCCAGCAGATCAGGACGGAGGATTAGCTATGGCTACACCTTC. Amino acids: CASRSGRRISYGYTF.

This sequence joins TRBV27 and TRBJ2-7; 7 nucleotides match TRBD1. CDR3 length: 14 residues. Germline V CDR1 and CDR2: MNHEY, SMNVEV (reference sequence). With V trimmed by 3 bases and J by 0 bases, 2 bases remained unmatched. The CDR3 sequence: CASSLDRSSYEQYF. CDR3 nucleotides: TGTGCCAGCAGTTTGGACAGGTCCTCCTACGAGCAGTACTTC.

The chain employs TRBV13 and TRBJ1-1, with D tentatively TRBD1 (6 bases). Germline loops: CDR1 PRHDT, CDR2 FYEKMQ (reference sequence). The CDR3 is 13 residues long. Trimming took off 8 bases at V and 8 bases at J, with 18 bases between the two ends. The CDR3 here is CASGGLDSVEAFF. In DNA form, the CDR3 reads TGTGCCAGCGGTGGGCTGGACAGCGTGGAAGCTTTCTTT.

V is TRBV5-8 and J is TRBJ1-5; 10 nucleotides line up with TRBD1. V lost 5 bases to trimming and J lost 5 bases; unmatched junction nucleotides: 7. From germline, CDR1 is SGHTS and CDR2 YDEGEE. The CDR3 is 15 residues long. DNA for the CDR3: TGTGCCAGCAGGCGATTGACAGGGGGCGATCAGCCCCAGCATTTT. Protein: CASRRLTGGDQPQHF.

This chain links TRBV7-9 with TRBJ2-7, with 9 bases identical to TRBD1. In germline, CDR1 is SEHNR, CDR2 FQNEAQ (reference sequence). V was clipped by 5 bases and J by 4 bases; unmatched bases: 3. The CDR3 is 13 residues long. CDR3 amino acids: CASSPQGAYEQYF. CDR3 nucleotide sequence: TGTGCCAGCAGCCCACAGGGGGCTTACGAGCAGTACTTC.

The chain has TRBV7-8 and TRBJ1-2; a possible D gene is TRBD1 (6 bases). V shed 1 base and J shed 6 bases, with 18 bases lying between them. Germline V lookup: CDR1 SGHVS, CDR2 FQNEAQ. The CDR3 has 16 residues. CDR3 DNA: TGTGCCAGCAGCTTAGGGTCTTTAGGGGGAGGGGATGGCTACACCTTC. It yields the protein CASSLGSLGGGDGYTF. Full variable domain (rest looked up from reference TRBV7-8 and TRBJ1-2): GAGVSQSPRYKVAKRGQDVALRCDPISGHVSLFWYQQALGQGPEFLTYFQNEAQLDKSGLPSDRFFAERPEGSVSTLKIQRTQQEDSAVYLCASSLGSLGGGDGYTFGSGTRLTVV.

V is TRBV7-9 and J is TRBJ1-5, with a tentative D call TRBD1 (5 bases). The CDR3 sequence is 13 residues long. V dropped 5 bases and J dropped 4 bases, with 9 bases sitting between them. Germline values: CDR1 SEHNR, CDR2 FQNEAQ (reference sequence). The CDR3 spells CASSPTANQPQHF. The CDR3 coding sequence is TGTGCCAGCAGCCCGACAGCAAATCAGCCCCAGCATTTT.

The chain is built from TRBV19 and TRBJ1-5; D not certain. The length of the CDR3 is 15 residues. Germline CDR1 LNHDA, CDR2 SQIVND (reference sequence). V was trimmed by 5 bases and J by 3 bases, leaving 14 bases between them. CDR3 sequence reads: CASSGEFWANQPQHF. CDR3 nucleotide sequence: TGTGCCAGTAGTGGGGAGTTCTGGGCCAATCAGCCCCAGCATTTT.

The J gene is TRBJ1-1, the V gene TRBV7-9, with 8 bases that match TRBD1. Germline values: CDR1 SEHNR, CDR2 FQNEAQ (reference sequence). This CDR3 is built from 15 residues. After removal of 5 bases from V and 1 base from J, the junction contained 6 bases not matched to a gene. The CDR3, as DNA: TGTGCCAGCAGCGGCTCGACAGGGGCGAACACTGAAGCTTTCTTT. It codes for CASSGSTGANTEAFF.

The V gene is TRBV29-1, the J gene TRBJ2-7, with D possibly TRBD1 on 6 matching bases. From germline, CDR1 is SQVTM and CDR2 ANQGSEA. The V end lost 7 bases, the J end lost 0 bases, and 13 bases lay between the germline ends. This CDR3 contains 13 residues. The CDR3 DNA reads TGCAGCGCCCAGGGGCTTTACTCCTACGAGCAGTACTTC. Encoded protein: CSAQGLYSYEQYF.